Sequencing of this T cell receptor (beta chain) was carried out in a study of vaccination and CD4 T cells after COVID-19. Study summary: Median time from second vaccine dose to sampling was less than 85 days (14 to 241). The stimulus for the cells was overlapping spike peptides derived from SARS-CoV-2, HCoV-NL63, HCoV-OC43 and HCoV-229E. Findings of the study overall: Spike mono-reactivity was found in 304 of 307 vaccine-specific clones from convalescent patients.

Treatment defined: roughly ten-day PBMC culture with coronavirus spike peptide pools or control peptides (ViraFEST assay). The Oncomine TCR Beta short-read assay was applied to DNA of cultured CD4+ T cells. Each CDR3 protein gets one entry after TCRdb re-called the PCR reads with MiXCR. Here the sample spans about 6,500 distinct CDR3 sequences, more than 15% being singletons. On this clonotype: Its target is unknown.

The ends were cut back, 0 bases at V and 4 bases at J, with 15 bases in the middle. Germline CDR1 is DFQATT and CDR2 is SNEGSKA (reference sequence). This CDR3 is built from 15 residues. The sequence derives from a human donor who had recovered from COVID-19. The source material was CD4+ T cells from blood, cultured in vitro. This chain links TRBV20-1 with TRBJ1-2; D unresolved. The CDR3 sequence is CSARDHEGSGYGYTF. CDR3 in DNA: TGCAGTGCTAGAGATCATGAGGGATCCGGCTATGGCTACACCTTC.